The next 2 T cell receptor beta chains were all read from a single sample in a study of T-cell reconstitution after alpha-beta-depleted transplantation in children (dated by TCRdb to the mid-2010s). The library was generated by PCR. The instrument was an Illumina HiSeq 2500. To normalize quantification of the TCRbeta repertoire, the TCR libraries were built with molecular barcoding that relied on unique molecular identifiers. Starting from the raw public reads, TCRdb applied fastp trimming at Q25, assembled clones with MiXCR and retained in-frame beta chains. CDR3 protein duplicates are merged, each entry listing the most common genes and DNA. The sample data list roughly 200,000 distinct CDR3 sequences, and around 9.6% of these were observed just once. The ten largest clonotypes hold roughly 6.2% of the sample. Sequences were derived from PBMCs from the stem cell graft donor, sampled from the stem cell graft. The receptors stem from a human donor who donated a stem cell graft to a child with acute lymphoblastic leukemia.

This clonotype was picked up many times. The rearrangement uses TRBV5-1 and TRBJ2-2; a possible D gene is TRBD1 (6 bases). Trimming stripped 5 bases from V and 4 bases from J, with 9 bases between. Germline V gene data show CDR1 as SGHRS and CDR2 as YFSETQ. The CDR3 loop spans 13 amino acids. Here the CDR3 DNA reads TGCGCCAGCAGTCAGGGGATCACCGGGGAGCTGTTTTTT. This sequence encodes CASSQGITGELFF.

The genes are TRBV18 and TRBJ1-5; no definite D call. Trimming left V 1 base short and J 5 bases short, with 12 bases between. Germline V lookup: CDR1 KGHSH, CDR2 LQKENI. The CDR3 totals 15 residues. CDR3 protein: CASSPQGDGDQPQHF. The CDR3 region has the DNA TGTGCCAGCTCACCACAGGGTGATGGTGATCAGCCCCAGCATTTT.